The 17 T cell receptor beta chains listed next were all sequenced from one sample in a study of long-term antiretroviral therapy in people with HIV (dated by TCRdb to the early 2020s). The immunoSEQ hsTCRB v3.0 assay was used at survey level resolution to sequence the TRB variable region. The table comes from immuneACCESS by way of TCRdb, which keeps in-frame sequences with V and J called. Part of the clones is missing from these tables; in studies checked, under half for an unresolved V gene and the rest for unknown reasons. In all, the sample holds some 15,000 clones, and over 70% of those were seen once. Roughly 14% of the sample goes to the ten largest clones. Here the sequenced sample was unsorted PBMCs, taken roughly 1.2 years before starting antiretroviral therapy. The receptors were gathered from a man aged 25 to 40 with HIV.

This chain connects TRBV27 to TRBJ1-3; 7 nucleotides align to TRBD1. The CDR3 is made up of 17 amino acids. Trimming removed 6 bases from V and 4 bases from J; junction bases left unmatched: 15. The germline V gene encodes CDR1 MNHEY and CDR2 SMNVEV (reference sequence). Here the CDR3 reads CASRLNGQETVGNTIYF. The CDR3 DNA is TGTGCCAGCAGACTAAACGGACAGGAGACTGTCGGAAACACCATATATTTT.

The chain uses TRBV9 and TRBJ2-6, with TRBD1 matching over 9 bases. Germline CDR1 SGDLS, CDR2 YYNGEE. J gave up 3 bases and V 4 bases, and 11 bases lay outside the gene matches. The CDR3 is 18 amino acids. Written as DNA, the CDR3 is TGTGCCAGCAGCTCCCACCCACAGGGGGCAGGTGGGGCCAACGTCCTGACTTTC. Translated: CASSSHPQGAGGANVLTF. Full variable domain (missing parts from reference TRBV9 and TRBJ2-6): DSGVTQTPKHLITATGQRVTLRCSPRSGDLSVYWYQQSLDQGLQFLIQYYNGEERAKGNILERFSAQQFPDLHSELNLSSLELGDSALYFCASSSHPQGAGGANVLTFGAGSRLTVL.

This clone was counted only a few times. The rearrangement links TRBV25-1 to TRBJ1-5, with 8 bases lining up with TRBD1. CDR1 is MGHDK, CDR2 SYGVNS, per germline. The length of the CDR3 is 12 residues. Trimming took 8 bases from V and 4 from J; bases not matched to a gene: 1. CDR3 coding DNA: TGTGCCAGCCGACAGGGGAATCAGCCCCAGCATTTT. Translation gives CASRQGNQPQHF.

This chain joins TRBV28 and TRBJ1-4; 7 bases fit TRBD1. The CDR3 sequence is 15 residues long. Germline V gene sequence: CDR1 MDHEN, CDR2 SYDVKM. V trimming: 1 base; J trimming: 5 bases; junction bases outside the gene matches: 4. As DNA, the CDR3 is TGTGCCAGCAGTTTATTGGTACAGGGGAATGAAAAACTGTTTTTT. This codes for CASSLLVQGNEKLFF. The whole variable domain, filled in from reference TRBV28 and TRBJ1-4, reads DVKVTQSSRYLVKRTGEKVFLECVQDMDHENMFWYRQDPGLGLRLIYFSYDVKMKEKGDIPEGYSVSREKKERFSLILESASTNQTSMYLCASSLLVQGNEKLFFGSGTQLSVL.

This clone was seen a handful of times. The CDR3 region is CASSLGQGFEAFF. DNA of the CDR3: TGTGCCAGCAGCTTAGGACAGGGGTTTGAAGCTTTCTTT. V and J are TRBV11-1 and TRBJ1-1, with 8 bases aligning to TRBD1. CDR3 length: 13 amino acids. J was trimmed by 7 bases and V by 1 base; bases with no gene match: 2. Germline assignment: CDR1 SGHAT and CDR2 FQDESV (reference sequence).

This clone has just a few counts. CDR3: CASSLEGDYGYTF. DNA of the CDR3: TGTGCCAGCAGTTTAGAGGGGGACTATGGCTACACCTTC. The chain links TRBV27 to TRBJ1-2; possibly TRBD1 for D (6 bases). Germline loops: CDR1 MNHEY, CDR2 SMNVEV (reference sequence). This CDR3 is built from 13 residues. Trimming took 2 bases from V and 3 from J, leaving 7 bases between them.

This chain uses TRBV7-9 with TRBJ2-7; 9 bases are a match to TRBD1. CDR1 and CDR2 (germline): SEHNR, FQNEAQ (reference sequence). The CDR3 length is 16 residues. Germline trimming cut 1 base from V and 3 bases from J; bases unmatched to any gene: 7. The CDR3 DNA reads TGTGCCAGCAGCTTAGGGACGACAGGGGGAAGCTACGAGCAGTACTTC. Translating it yields CASSLGTTGGSYEQYF.

The chain has TRBV7-9 and TRBJ2-6; 7 positions agree with TRBD1. The CDR3 extends over 16 amino acids. The trim removed 4 bases at V and 4 bases at J, leaving 7 bases unmatched. CDR1 is SEHNR and CDR2 is FQNEAQ in the germline V gene (reference sequence). The CDR3 here is CASSYRTGDGANVLTF. CDR3 bases: TGTGCCAGCAGCTACAGAACAGGGGACGGGGCCAACGTCCTGACTTTC. The variable domain in full, with the rest retrieved from reference TRBV7-9 and TRBJ2-6, is DTGVSQNPRHKITKRGQNVTFRCDPISEHNRLYWYRQTLGQGPEFLTYFQNEAQLEKSRLLSDRFSAERPKGSFSTLEIQRTEQGDSAMYLCASSYRTGDGANVLTFGAGSRLTVL.

Note on this clone: The CDR3 ends on some other residue instead of the conserved phenylalanine or tryptophan, so this is likely a read error. The limits of the CDR3 on the DNA are not certain, so only TCRdb's listed CDR3 is given. The genes are TRBV5-4 and TRBJ1-2; the table gives TRBD1 as D, unverified against the DNA. CDR1 and CDR2 (germline): SGHNT, YYREEE (reference sequence). The CDR3 spans 14 amino acids, including both terminal residues. CDR3 amino acids: CASSIDRDSLAFFL.

The chain employs TRBV19 and TRBJ2-1; 8 bases align to TRBD2. Trimming cost V 7 bases and J 5 bases; bases outside gene matches: 7. The germline CDR1 and CDR2 sequences are LNHDA and SQIVND (reference sequence). The CDR3 sequence is 14 residues long. In DNA form, the CDR3 reads TGTGCCAGTACCACTAGCGGTGTGCACAATGAGCAGTTCTTC. Residues: CASTTSGVHNEQFF. The full variable domain, completed using reference TRBV19 and TRBJ2-1, is DGGITQSPKYLFRKEGQNVTLSCEQNLNHDAMYWYRQDPGQGLRLIYYSQIVNDFQKGDIAEGYSVSREKKESFPLTVTSAQKNPTAFYLCASTTSGVHNEQFFGPGTRLTVL.

This chain joins TRBV9 and TRBJ2-3, with unresolved D. Germline CDR1 is SGDLS and CDR2 is YYNGEE. Trimming removed 1 base at V and 2 bases at J, with 2 bases between. The CDR3 totals 12 residues. The CDR3 DNA sequence: TGTGCCAGCAGCGTAAACACAGATACGCAGTATTTT. This translates into CASSVNTDTQYF.

This rearrangement joins TRBV27 to TRBJ1-2, with 7 bases matching TRBD1. The trim removed 5 bases at V and 9 bases at J, leaving 12 bases unmatched. Per germline, CDR1 MNHEY and CDR2 SMNVEV (reference sequence). The CDR3 runs 14 residues. CDR3 sequence: CASSRGLRQGSYTF. CDR3 sequence (DNA): TGTGCCAGCAGTCGGGGCCTTAGACAGGGAAGCTACACCTTC.

This clone was found a few times. The chain joins TRBV27 to TRBJ2-1; 8 bases align to TRBD2. CDR3 length: 15 residues. The germline V gene encodes CDR1 MNHEY and CDR2 SMNVEV (reference sequence). The junction had 10 bases not matched to a gene; V was cut back by 6 bases and J by 6 bases. The CDR3 region has the DNA TGTGCCAGCAGCCTATCCGGGGGGGTCGGCAATGAGCAGTTCTTC. Amino acid sequence: CASSLSGGVGNEQFF.

The chain is built from TRBV18 and TRBJ2-2; weak D call: TRBD1 (5 bases). Germline CDR1 KGHSH, CDR2 LQKENI. V was pared by 4 bases and J by 1 base, with 10 bases between. This CDR3 spans 15 amino acids. The CDR3, as DNA: TGTGCCAGCTCACACACACAGGAGAACACCGGGGAGCTGTTTTTT. This encodes CASSHTQENTGELFF.

This chain links TRBV4-3 with TRBJ2-1; TRBD2 is a possible D gene (6 bases). The length of the CDR3 is 16 residues. V was cut by 3 bases and J by 7 bases, with 19 bases left in between. Germline assignment: CDR1 LGHNA and CDR2 YSLEER. The CDR3 DNA sequence: TGCGCCAGCAGCCAGGGGGGACCTACAATCAGGAATGAGCAGTTCTTC. This codes for CASSQGGPTIRNEQFF.

This chain uses TRBV2 with TRBJ2-5; 15 bases are shared with TRBD2. This CDR3 spans 19 amino acids. CDR1 is SNHLY and CDR2 is FYNNEI in the germline V gene. V dropped 4 bases and J dropped 3; count of bases not matched to a gene: 12. CDR3 nucleotide sequence: TGTGCCAGCAGTGCTCACCCCACGGGACTAGCGGGAGGAAAAGAGACCCAGTACTTC. Its translation is CASSAHPTGLAGGKETQYF.

The gene calls are TRBV18 and TRBJ1-1, with 10 positions matching TRBD1. CDR3 length: 14 residues. V dropped 5 bases and J dropped 4; count of bases not matched to a gene: 4. Germline V lookup: CDR1 KGHSH, CDR2 LQKENI. CDR3 DNA sequence: TGTGCCAGCTCATATGGACAGGGGGGCACTGAAGCTTTCTTT. This gives the protein CASSYGQGGTEAFF.